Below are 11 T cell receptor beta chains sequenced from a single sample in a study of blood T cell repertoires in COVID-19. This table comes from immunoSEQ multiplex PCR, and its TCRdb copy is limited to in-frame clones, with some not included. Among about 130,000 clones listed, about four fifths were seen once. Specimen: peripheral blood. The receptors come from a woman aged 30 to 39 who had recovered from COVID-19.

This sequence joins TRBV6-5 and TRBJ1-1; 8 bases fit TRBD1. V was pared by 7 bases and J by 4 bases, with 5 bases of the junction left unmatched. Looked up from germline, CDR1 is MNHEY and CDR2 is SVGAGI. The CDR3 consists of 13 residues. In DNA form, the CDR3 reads TGTGCCAGCAAATTACAGGGGGTCACTGAAGCTTTCTTT. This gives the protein CASKLQGVTEAFF.

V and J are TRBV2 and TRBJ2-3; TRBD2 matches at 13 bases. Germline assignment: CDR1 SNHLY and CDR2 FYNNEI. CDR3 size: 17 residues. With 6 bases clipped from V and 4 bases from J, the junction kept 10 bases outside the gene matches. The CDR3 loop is CASRKGLAGKVPDTQYF. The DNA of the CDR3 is TGTGCCAGCAGGAAGGGACTAGCGGGGAAGGTCCCAGATACGCAGTATTTT. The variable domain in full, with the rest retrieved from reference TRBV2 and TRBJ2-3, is EPEVTQTPSHQVTQMGQEVILRCVPISNHLYFYWYRQILGQKVEFLVSFYNNEISEKSEIFDDQFSVERPDGSNFTLKIRSTKLEDSAMYFCASRKGLAGKVPDTQYFGPGTRLTVL.

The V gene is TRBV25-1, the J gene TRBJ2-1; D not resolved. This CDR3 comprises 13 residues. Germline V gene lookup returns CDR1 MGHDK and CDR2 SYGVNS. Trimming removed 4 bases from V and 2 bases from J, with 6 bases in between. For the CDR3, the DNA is TGTGCCAGCAGTGGAGCGCCCTACAATGAGCAGTTCTTC. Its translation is CASSGAPYNEQFF.

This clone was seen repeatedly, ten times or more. CDR3 loop: CASSVDSSGRSSYNSPLHF. The CDR3 DNA reads as TGTGCCAGCAGTGTTGACAGCTCTGGTAGAAGCTCCTATAATTCACCCCTCCACTTT. The V gene is TRBV6-1, the J gene TRBJ1-6; a weak D match, TRBD1 (5 bases). CDR3 length: 19 residues. With 4 bases removed from V and 0 bases from J, the gap between germline ends came to 19 bases. The germline V gene encodes CDR1 MNHNS and CDR2 SASEGT.

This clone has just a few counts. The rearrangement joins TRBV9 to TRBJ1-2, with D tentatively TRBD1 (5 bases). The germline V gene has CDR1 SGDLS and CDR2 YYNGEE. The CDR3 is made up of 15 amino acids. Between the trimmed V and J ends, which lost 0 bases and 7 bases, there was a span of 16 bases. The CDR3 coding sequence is TGTGCCAGCAGCGTAGCGAGCCAGGGCGTGGTTGGCTACACCTTC. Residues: CASSVASQGVVGYTF.

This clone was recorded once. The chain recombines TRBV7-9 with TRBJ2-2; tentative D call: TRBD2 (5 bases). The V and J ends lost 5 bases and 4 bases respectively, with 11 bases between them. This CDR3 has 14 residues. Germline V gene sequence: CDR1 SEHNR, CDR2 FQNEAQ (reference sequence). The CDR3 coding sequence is TGTGCCAGCAGCCCCCGGGGTATCACCGGGGAGCTGTTTTTT. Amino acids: CASSPRGITGELFF.

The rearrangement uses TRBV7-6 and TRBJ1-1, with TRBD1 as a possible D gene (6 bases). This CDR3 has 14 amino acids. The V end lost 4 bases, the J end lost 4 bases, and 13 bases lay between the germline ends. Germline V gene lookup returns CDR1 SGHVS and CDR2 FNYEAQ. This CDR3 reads CASSSRGGGTEAFF. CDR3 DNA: TGTGCCAGCAGCTCCAGGGGAGGGGGCACTGAAGCTTTCTTT.

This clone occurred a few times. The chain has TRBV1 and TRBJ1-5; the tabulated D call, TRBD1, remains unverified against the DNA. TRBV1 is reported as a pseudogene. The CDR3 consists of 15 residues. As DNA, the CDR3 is TGCACCAGCAGCCCCGGGACAGTTTTAAATCAGCCCCAGCATTTT. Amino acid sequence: CTSSPGTVLNQPQHF.

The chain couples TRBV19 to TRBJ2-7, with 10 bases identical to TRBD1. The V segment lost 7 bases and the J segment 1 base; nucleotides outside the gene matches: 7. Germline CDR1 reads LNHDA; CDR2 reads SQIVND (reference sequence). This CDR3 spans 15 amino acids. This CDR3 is CASTLGTGVSYEQYF. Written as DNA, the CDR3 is TGTGCCAGTACCCTAGGGACAGGGGTTTCCTACGAGCAGTACTTC.

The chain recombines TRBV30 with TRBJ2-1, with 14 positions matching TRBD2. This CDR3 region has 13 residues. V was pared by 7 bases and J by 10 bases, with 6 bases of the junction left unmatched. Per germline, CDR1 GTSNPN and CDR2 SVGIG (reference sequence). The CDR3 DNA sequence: TGTGCCTCGACTAGCGGGGGGGCGGCCGAGCAGTTCTTC. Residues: CASTSGGAAEQFF.

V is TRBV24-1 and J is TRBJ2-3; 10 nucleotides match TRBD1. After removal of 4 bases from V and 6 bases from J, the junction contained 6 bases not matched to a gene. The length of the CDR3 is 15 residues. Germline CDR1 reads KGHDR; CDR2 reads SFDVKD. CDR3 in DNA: TGTGCCACCAGTGAAGGACAGGGGGGATACGATACGCAGTATTTT. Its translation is CATSEGQGGYDTQYF.